This is a list of T cell receptor beta chains from one sample in a study of early T cells in non-severe SARS-CoV-2 infection. Each CDR3 protein is one row after TCRdb ran MiXCR on the 5' RACE reads. In the table there are some 30,000 distinct CDR3 sequences, roughly 4.2% of which are singletons. Sequencing was carried out using whole blood. The receptors were gathered from an adult who was a healthcare worker with PCR-confirmed SARS-CoV-2 infection or an uninfected control (not recorded which). CDR3s include the opening cysteine and the closing phenylalanine or tryptophan.

TRBJ1-1,TRBV5-1,CASSLVRQGKAFF
TRBJ2-2,TRBV7-2,CAIGGANTGELFF
TRBJ1-2,TRBV20-1,CSARTGSRGYTF
TRBJ2-7,TRBV19,CASSDGSGYEQYF
TRBJ2-6,TRBV7-3,CASSLTTYSGANVLTF
TRBJ2-3,TRBV29-1,CSVTGEPFTDTQYF
TRBJ2-3,TRBV19,CASRLTSVGTDTQYF
TRBJ2-2,TRBV6-2/TRBV6-3,CASGLYGVWTGELFF
TRBJ2-4,TRBV6-2/TRBV6-3,CASSPARLVGSQYF
TRBJ2-5,TRBV19,CASSLSPGRASETQYF
TRBJ2-5,TRBV5-5,CASSPWTVQETQYF
TRBJ2-3,TRBV7-8,CASAWRGDTQYF
TRBJ2-2,TRBV29-1,CSGRQGVNTGELFF
TRBJ2-3,TRBV19,CASSIRAGAGSDTQYF
TRBJ1-1,TRBV10-2,CASSGQMNTEAFF
TRBJ2-3,TRBV7-3,CASSLISGRATDTQYF
TRBJ2-6,TRBV12-3/TRBV12-4,CASSRSGAGANVLTF
TRBJ1-1,TRBV20-1,CSAKRGVLNTEAFF
TRBJ2-1,TRBV18,CASSPTQDHNEQFF
TRBJ1-2,TRBV11-2,CASSPGPSYGYTF
TRBJ1-1,TRBV18,CASSPRGNQMNTEAFF
TRBJ2-1,TRBV29-1,CSAVWGGFYEQFF
TRBJ2-7,TRBV6-2/TRBV6-3,CASSTGTGDEQYF
TRBJ2-1,TRBV5-1,CASSRGDRTNEQFF
TRBJ2-7,TRBV29-1,CSCITLLTGINPYEQYF
TRBJ2-2,TRBV5-8,CASNPEMGSGTKSNTGELFF
TRBJ2-1,TRBV7-9,CASSPWRGMYNEQFF
TRBJ2-3,TRBV6-5,CASSPSGREVDTQYF
TRBJ2-1,TRBV11-3,CASSLGLGGNEQFF
TRBJ2-7,TRBV18,CASSSGEPPYEQYF
TRBJ2-6,TRBV11-2,CASSYRQIKPSGANVLTF
TRBJ1-5,TRBV20-1,CSAQGQVNQPQHF
TRBJ2-1,TRBV12-3/TRBV12-4,CASSFGADNEQFF
TRBJ2-7,TRBV9,CASSVAPSASYEQYF
TRBJ2-7,TRBV11-2,CASSPVWTGAIYEQYF
TRBJ2-1,TRBV5-1,CASSLDPSGSTYNEQFF
TRBJ2-7,TRBV12-3/TRBV12-4,CASSPGAGRAYEQYF
TRBJ2-2,TRBV5-4,CASSPAVGELFF
TRBJ2-1,TRBV2,CAILAGTYNEQFF
TRBJ2-5,TRBV5-6,CASSSGGQETQYF
TRBJ2-5,TRBV18,CASSLGLLKVQETQYF
TRBJ2-7,TRBV21-1,CASRWEYEQYF
TRBJ2-7,TRBV4-2,CASSQESGGTLTYEQYF
TRBJ2-2,TRBV10-3,CAIRKTSGGNTGELFF
TRBJ1-1,TRBV28,CASRQTGTGVIPEAFF
TRBJ1-5,TRBV5-8,CASSLPRGTGPQHF
TRBJ2-2,TRBV11-2,CASSSLQGYAGELFF
TRBJ2-1,TRBV6-4,CASSEDRGRGQFF
TRBJ2-3,TRBV18,CASSPDDRGLYF
TRBJ1-1,TRBV9,CASSVLTGGTEAFF
TRBJ2-1,TRBV7-9,CATGPAGTEQFF